This TCR beta chain was found in a study of CD8 T cells in ankylosing spondylitis. The CDR3 has 17 amino acids. V shed 0 bases and J 4 bases; nucleotides not matched to a gene: 10. Germline CDR1 reads SNHLY; CDR2 reads FYNNEI. There are a few counts of this clonotype. MiXCR, applied by TCRdb to the 5' RACE reads, yields one record per CDR3 protein. The profile shows approximately 350,000 distinct CDR3 sequences, 20% of them singletons. Sequenced input: blood, either unsorted or a sorted T cell fraction (not recorded which). This TCR came from a male donor with ankylosing spondylitis or in good health (not recorded which). The gene calls are TRBV2 and TRBJ2-7; 9 bases match TRBD2. In DNA form, the CDR3 reads TGTGCCAGCAGTGAAGCGATGCGGCGGGGGGGTCTGTACGAGCAGTACTTC. It translates to CASSEAMRRGGLYEQYF.